This TCR beta chain comes out of a study of blood T cell repertoires in COVID-19 (dated by TCRdb to 2018 to 2021). As for the study more broadly: Collaborator samples came from the United States, Italy and Spain and covered acute and convalescent phases of COVID-19. The material from the prospective study consisted of cDNA or gDNA derived from T cells, B-cell-depleted T cells, or PBMCs. Deeply sampled blood TCRbeta repertoires from subjects exposed to, actively infected with, or recovered from COVID-19 were included in the dataset. The repertoires were made available in a free public database intended to serve as a resource for research on the immune response to SARS-CoV-2. Samples came from the ongoing ImmuneRACE study (first 160 participants) plus 1,254 subjects from 6 global collaborators. Sample metadata almost always included a de-identified subject ID, COVID-19 status, age in years and sex. Where available, HLA class I and class II types were obtained from metadata supplied by the sample provider rather than from assay-based typing. Beyond this particular receptor, the publication reports: How much clinical and demographic metadata was included differed by source and by participant, and the metadata was provided uncurated.

TCRbeta CDR3 regions were amplified from genomic DNA using the immunoSEQ Assay, a bias-controlled multiplex PCR. The original pipeline was this. The number of nucleated cells in each sample was estimated by amplification of reference gene primers within the assay. To quantify the absolute abundance of each unique TCRbeta CDR3 rearrangement, sequence reads were collapsed and filtered. For each sample, productive Simpson clonality was calculated as the square root of Simpson's diversity index over productive rearrangements. TCRdb mirrors the immuneACCESS table, restricted to in-frame sequences. Some clones are absent from its copies; in checked studies, under half trace to an unresolved V gene, and the reason for the others is unknown. D and trimming were read from the DNA, whereas the V and J calls and clone size are those reported in that table. The sample table records some 40,000 clones; 88% of these occur just once. Jointly, the top ten make up roughly a tenth of the sample.

For this clone: No cognate antigen has been identified for it. The sample holds no much larger clone one base away, and base qualities are not on file.

Each collaborating institution followed its own protocols to collect whole blood in K2EDTA tubes. For TCRbeta analysis, collaborators shipped samples as frozen whole blood, isolated PBMCs, or DNA extracted from either of those sample types. The germline V gene (reference sequence) specifies SGHNT as CDR1 and YYREEE as CDR2. V is pared back by 4 bases and J by 7 bases, with 12 bases lying between the germline termini. Measured from the cysteine to the phenylalanine, the CDR3 is 13 residues long. Only the CDR3 part of the read is kept: 39 bases, read in frame from the first base. This sequence uses TRBV5-4 and TRBJ2-1; TRBD2 might be the D gene, on 6 matching bases. Sequenced sample: peripheral blood. This clonotype originated in a human donor in a cohort sampled during active COVID-19. In nucleotide form, the sequence is TGTGCCAGCAGCCCGGGACTTATTAATGAGCAGTTCTTC. This translates into CASSPGLINEQFF.